This T cell receptor beta chain was sequenced for a study of healthy donors' naive CD4 and CD8 T cells. Study-level findings and limits: A reported CD4+/CD8+ bias affected most V and J genes in naive cells. CDR3 charge plus V and J genes appeared to account for about 13% of CD4/CD8 variance.

Sorting defined naive CD4+ as CD4+CD8-CD45RO-CD45RA+ and naive CD8+ as CD8+CD4-CD45RA+CD27bright. Turning to this clonotype: The antigen is undetermined. The junction does not match germline at one end; this may be a read error.

Starting from about 0.55 ug of total RNA, TCR libraries were made with linear amplification. In the original analysis: From about five healthy donors, fewer than 85,000 rearranged TCR alpha transcripts were sequenced. MiXCR, run by TCRdb on the reads, gives a single entry per CDR3 protein. The V and J calls, along with clone size, are taken from TCRdb and not from the paper's own processing. This repertoire shows approximately 200,000 distinct CDR3 sequences, 65% to 80% found once; its top ten account for roughly 2.3%. The CDR3 totals 14 residues. The germline V gene has CDR1 GTSNPN and CDR2 SVGIG (reference sequence).

Sample: naive CD4+ and CD8+ T cells sorted from blood, pooled from several donors. J is TRBJ1-4 and V is TRBV30; 9 bases line up with TRBD1. The TCR comes from a pool of human donors in good health; the sample pools cells from several healthy donors. This chain's CDR3 is CAWSVLQGAQKLFF. The CDR3, as DNA: TGCGCCTGGAGTGTACTACAGGGGGCTCAGAAACTGTTTTTT.